The TCR beta chain described here comes from a study of blood T cell repertoires in COVID-19. Under the authors' procedure: Reference gene primer amplification yielded estimated nucleated cell counts. Libraries were prepared by immunoSEQ multiplex PCR; TCRdb keeps only in-frame clonotypes and omits some of them. Clone size and V and J calls were adopted from that table, with D and trimming inferred from the DNA. Of about 74,000 clones listed, 70% to 90% are singletons. This CDR3 contains 12 residues. Between the trimmed V and J ends, which lost 8 bases and 5 bases, there was a span of 9 bases. CDR1 and CDR2 (germline): SGHAT, FQNNGV.

The specimen sequenced was peripheral blood. The V gene is TRBV11-2, the J gene TRBJ2-2; no reliable D call. The TCR sequence derives from a woman of 80 years or more with acute or convalescent COVID-19. In DNA form, the CDR3 reads TGTGCCAGCGCGAGGCAGACCGGGGAGCTGTTTTTT. Protein sequence: CASARQTGELFF.